This T cell receptor (beta chain) was obtained from a study of CD8 T cells in ankylosing spondylitis. Overall study findings and caveats: Reportedly, disease-linked clones are significantly enriched in ankylosing spondylitis patients' matched synovial fluid. Characteristic of ankylosing spondylitis blood, it appeared, was a TCR beta motif comprising roughly 8 highly homologous variants. Those disease-linked clones were CD8+; they were also relatively rare in peripheral blood. Earlier literature documents some of the motif variants in reactive arthritis synovial fluid and blood.

Details on this clonotype: Its antigen is as yet unknown.

Each TCR beta library was made by quantitative 5'-RACE that incorporated molecular barcodes. TCRdb reprocessed the 5' RACE reads via MiXCR and lists one record per CDR3 protein. The sample contains about 540,000 distinct CDR3 sequences, roughly 13% of which appear only once. CDR3 length equals 13 residues. Germline CDR1 and CDR2: DFQATT and SNEGSKA (reference sequence). V shed 1 base and J shed 4 bases, with 10 bases lying between them. Sequencing used blood, either unsorted or a sorted T cell fraction (not recorded which). This clonotype was obtained from a male donor with ankylosing spondylitis. The chain combines TRBV20-1 with TRBJ2-5, with D perhaps TRBD2 (6 bases). The CDR3: CSARVGGAETQYF. The CDR3 DNA sequence: TGCAGTGCTAGAGTGGGGGGAGCAGAGACCCAGTACTTC.